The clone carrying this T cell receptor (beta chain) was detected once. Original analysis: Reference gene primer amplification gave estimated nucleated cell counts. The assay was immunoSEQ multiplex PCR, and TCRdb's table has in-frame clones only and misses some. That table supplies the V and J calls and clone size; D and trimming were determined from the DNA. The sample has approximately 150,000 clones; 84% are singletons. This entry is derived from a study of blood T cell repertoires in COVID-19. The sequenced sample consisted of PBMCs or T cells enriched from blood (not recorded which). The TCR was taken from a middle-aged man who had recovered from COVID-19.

In nucleotides, the CDR3 is TGTGCCAGTTCCACCGGGACAGGGCCCATGGGGAATGAAAAACTGTTTTTT. Protein: CASSTGTGPMGNEKLFF. The chain is built from TRBV19 and TRBJ1-4; 9 nucleotides align to TRBD1. The germline V gene encodes CDR1 LNHDA and CDR2 SQIVND (reference sequence). The V and J ends lost 8 bases and 5 bases, in that order; junction bases with no gene match: 15. The CDR3 has 17 residues.